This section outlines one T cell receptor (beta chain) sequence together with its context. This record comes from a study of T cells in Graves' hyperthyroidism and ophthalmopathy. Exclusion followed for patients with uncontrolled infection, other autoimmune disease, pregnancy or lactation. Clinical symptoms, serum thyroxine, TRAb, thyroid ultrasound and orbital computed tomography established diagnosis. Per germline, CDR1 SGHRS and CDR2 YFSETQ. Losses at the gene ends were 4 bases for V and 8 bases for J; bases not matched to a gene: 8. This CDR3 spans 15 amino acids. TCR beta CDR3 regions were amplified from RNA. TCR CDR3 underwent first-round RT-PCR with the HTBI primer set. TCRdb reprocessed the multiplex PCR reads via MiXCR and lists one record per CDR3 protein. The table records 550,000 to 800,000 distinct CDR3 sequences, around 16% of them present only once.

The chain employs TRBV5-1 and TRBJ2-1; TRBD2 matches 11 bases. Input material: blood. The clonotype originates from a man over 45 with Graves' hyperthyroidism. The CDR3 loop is CASSPTSGSPYEQFF. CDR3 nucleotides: TGCGCCAGCAGCCCCACTAGCGGGAGTCCGTATGAGCAGTTCTTC.